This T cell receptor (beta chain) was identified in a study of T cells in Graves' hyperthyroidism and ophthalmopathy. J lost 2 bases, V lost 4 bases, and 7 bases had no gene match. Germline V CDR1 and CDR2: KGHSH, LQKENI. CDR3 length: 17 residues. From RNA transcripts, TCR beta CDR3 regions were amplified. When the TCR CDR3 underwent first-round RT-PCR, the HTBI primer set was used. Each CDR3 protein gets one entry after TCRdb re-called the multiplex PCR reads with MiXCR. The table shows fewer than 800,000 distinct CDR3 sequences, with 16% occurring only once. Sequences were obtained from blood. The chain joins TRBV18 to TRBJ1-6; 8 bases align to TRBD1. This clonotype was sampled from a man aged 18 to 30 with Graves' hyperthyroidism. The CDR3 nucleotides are TGTGCCAGCTCACGTTGGGGACAGGATACCTATAATTCACCCCTCCACTTT. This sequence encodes CASSRWGQDTYNSPLHF.